This TCR beta chain was recovered during a study of blood T cell repertoires in COVID-19. Study background: Both acute and convalescent COVID-19 samples were obtained from the United States, Italy and Spain. Sources were T cells, B-cell-depleted T cells, or PBMCs; the material itself was cDNA or gDNA.

CDR1 MDHEN and CDR2 SYDVKM come from the germline V gene. The CDR3 has 14 residues. Unmatched junction bases numbered 4, after V lost 7 bases and J lost 1 base. In its sample, this clone was seen once. The authors' processing: The authors estimated nucleated cell counts from reference gene primer amplification. The repertoire was sequenced with immunoSEQ multiplex PCR; TCRdb's copy has only in-frame clones and lacks some. That table supplies the V and J calls and clone size; D and trimming were determined from the DNA. The top ten clones hold approximately 15% of a sample with under 85,000 clones, roughly 89% of them seen once.

Sample: peripheral blood. This sequence joins TRBV28 and TRBJ1-2; 9 bases agree with TRBD1. This receptor was taken from a man aged 65-85 years with active or convalescent COVID-19. CDR3 amino acids: CASTGQGLNYGYTF. The DNA of the CDR3 is TGTGCCAGCACCGGACAGGGGCTTAACTATGGCTACACCTTC.